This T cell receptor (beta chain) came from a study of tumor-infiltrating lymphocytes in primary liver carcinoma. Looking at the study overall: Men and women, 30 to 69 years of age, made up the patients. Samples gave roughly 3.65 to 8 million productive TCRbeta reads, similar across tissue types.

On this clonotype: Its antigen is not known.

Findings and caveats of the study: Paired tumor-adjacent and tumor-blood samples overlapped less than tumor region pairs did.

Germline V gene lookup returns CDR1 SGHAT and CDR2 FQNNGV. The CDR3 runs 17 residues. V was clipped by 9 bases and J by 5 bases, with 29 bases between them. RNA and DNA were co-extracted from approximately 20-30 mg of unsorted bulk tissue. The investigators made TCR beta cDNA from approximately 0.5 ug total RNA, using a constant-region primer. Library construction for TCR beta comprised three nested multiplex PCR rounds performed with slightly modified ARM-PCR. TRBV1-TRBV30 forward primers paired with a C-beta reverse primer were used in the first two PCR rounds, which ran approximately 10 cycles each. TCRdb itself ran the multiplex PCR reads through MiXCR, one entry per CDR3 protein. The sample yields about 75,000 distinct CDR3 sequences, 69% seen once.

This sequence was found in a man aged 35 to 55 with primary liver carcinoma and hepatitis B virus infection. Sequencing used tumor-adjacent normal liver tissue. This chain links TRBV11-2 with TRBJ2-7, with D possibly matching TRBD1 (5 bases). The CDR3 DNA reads TGTGCCAGAGGCGGAACCCTGGGGCTAATTTGCCTAAACGAGCAGTACTTC. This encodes CARGGTLGLICLNEQYF.